This T cell receptor beta chain was identified during a study of cytomegalovirus exposure and HLA in healthy donors. In the case of this clone: Its cognate antigen is unknown.

60 Vbeta and 13 Jbeta primers were used in PCR. Using immunoSEQ multiplex PCR, the repertoire was profiled, and TCRdb retains in-frame clones only, with some absent. The data contain 120,000 or so clones, about 80% of them singletons. The study, taken as a whole, reports: TCR beta V- and J-gene trimming, according to a later analysis, was linked to a missense DCLRE1C variant.

This CDR3 is 16 amino acids long. Trimming cost V 4 bases and J 7 bases; bases outside gene matches: 9. Germline CDR1 SEHNR, CDR2 FQNEAQ (reference sequence). Specimen: PBMCs. This sequence was found in a young man in good health and CMV-seropositive. The gene calls are TRBV7-9 and TRBJ1-4, with TRBD1 matching 10 bases. This chain's CDR3 is CASSSRDRGYGEKLFF. The CDR3 nucleotides are TGTGCCAGCAGCTCCCGGGACAGGGGATATGGTGAAAAACTGTTTTTT. Supplemented by reference TRBV7-9 and TRBJ1-4, the full variable domain reads DTGVSQNPRHKITKRGQNVTFRCDPISEHNRLYWYRQTLGQGPEFLTYFQNEAQLEKSRLLSDRFSAERPKGSFSTLEIQRTEQGDSAMYLCASSSRDRGYGEKLFFGSGTQLSVL.